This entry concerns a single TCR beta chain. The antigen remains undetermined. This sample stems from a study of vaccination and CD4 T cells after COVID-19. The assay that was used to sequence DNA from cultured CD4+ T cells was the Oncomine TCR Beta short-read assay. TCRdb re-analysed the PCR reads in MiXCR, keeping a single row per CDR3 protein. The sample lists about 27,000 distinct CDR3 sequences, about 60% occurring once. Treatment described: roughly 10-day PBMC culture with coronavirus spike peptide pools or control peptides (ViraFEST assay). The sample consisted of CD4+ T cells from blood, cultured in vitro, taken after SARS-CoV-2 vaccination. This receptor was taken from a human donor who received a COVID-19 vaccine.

The DNA for the CDR3 is TGTGCCAGTAGCTCCCCAACTAATGAAAAACTGTTTTTT. This codes for CASSSPTNEKLFF. The V and J genes are TRBV19 and TRBJ1-4; D unclear. The CDR3 is 13 amino acids. Germline lookup yields CDR1 LNHDA and CDR2 SQIVND (reference sequence). Trimming removed 6 bases from V and 0 bases from J, with 5 bases in between.